This T cell receptor beta chain was observed in a study of blood T cells in healthy people across ages. Extractions gave at least 5 micrograms of total RNA per sample. A second about 6 to 12 cycle PCR used barcoded and J-beta primers. Each of the cDNA molecules was tagged by a template-switch adaptor with 12 random nucleotides. TCRdb re-analysed the 5' RACE reads in MiXCR, keeping a single row per CDR3 protein. The table has fewer than 1.5 million distinct CDR3 sequences, about 40% seen once; the top ten hold 6.5% to 10%. This sequence was found in a woman in her late teens or twenties in good health. Sequencing was carried out using blood.

CDR3: CSASLGAYTEAFF. CDR3 nucleotides: TGCAGTGCTAGTCTGGGGGCTTACACTGAAGCTTTCTTT. V is TRBV20-1 and J is TRBJ1-1; D is perhaps TRBD1 (6 bases). This CDR3 has 13 residues. V was clipped by 3 bases and J by 3 bases, with 11 bases between them. From germline, CDR1 is DFQATT and CDR2 SNEGSKA (reference sequence).